These 32 T cell receptor beta chains were all obtained from the same sample, sequenced in a study of shared clonotypes between healthy human individuals. Generated by immunoSEQ multiplex PCR, the TCRdb table keeps only in-frame clones and is missing some. The table has under 1,100,000 clones, about 80% seen once; the top ten hold roughly 1.4%. The sample was memory CD4+ T cells sorted from blood. Subset specified: CD45RA-negative fraction. The receptor set was obtained from a man aged 18 to 30 in good health.

The V and J genes are TRBV5-1 and TRBJ2-1; 11 nucleotides line up with TRBD2. After removal of 4 bases from V and 7 bases from J, the junction contained 7 bases not matched to a gene. This CDR3 region has 15 residues. Germline V gene lookup returns CDR1 SGHRS and CDR2 YFSETQ. The CDR3 region is CASSITSGGVNEQFF. In DNA form, the CDR3 reads TGCGCCAGCAGCATTACTAGCGGGGGAGTGAATGAGCAGTTCTTC.

Comments on this clone: Possible read error: a much larger clone is one base away. The same CDR3 is also encoded by other DNA sequences in this sample. CDR3 amino acids: CASSLPNQPQHF. The CDR3 DNA reads as TGTGCCAGCAGCTTACCTAATCAGCCCCAGCATTTT. V is TRBV7-2 and J is TRBJ1-5; no reliable D call. The CDR3 spans 12 residues. The germline V gene has CDR1 SGHTA and CDR2 FQGNSA. Trimming took 2 bases from V and 4 from J, leaving 3 bases between them.

The V and J genes are TRBV7-9 and TRBJ1-6; D is ambiguous. The CDR3 has 15 amino acids. CDR1 and CDR2 from the germline V gene are SEHNR and FQNEAQ (reference sequence). Trimming left V 8 bases short and J 9 bases short, with 20 bases between. This chain's CDR3 is CASQASGPKTSPLHF. The CDR3 DNA is TGTGCCAGCCAAGCTTCAGGCCCCAAGACTTCACCCCTCCACTTT.

V usage is TRBV2 and J usage is TRBJ2-4; 9 nucleotides agree with TRBD1. V was clipped by 7 bases and J by 7 bases; unmatched bases: 14. Germline V CDR1 and CDR2: SNHLY, FYNNEI. The CDR3 loop spans 16 amino acids. CDR3 sequence: CASTRSRDRVGNIQYF. The CDR3 coding sequence is TGTGCCAGCACTCGGTCCCGGGACAGGGTCGGGAACATTCAGTACTTC.

The chain recombines TRBV28 with TRBJ1-2, with unresolved D. V lost 7 bases and J 7 bases, leaving 19 bases between the germline ends. Germline loops: CDR1 MDHEN, CDR2 SYDVKM. The CDR3 covers 14 residues. The CDR3 nucleotides read TGTGCCAGCACCCTATCAAAGGTATCGGGTGGCTACACCTTC. It is translated as CASTLSKVSGGYTF.

The CDR3: CASSSPGALNTGELFF. The CDR3 coding sequence is TGTGCCAGCAGCTCCCCCGGGGCTTTGAACACCGGGGAGCTGTTTTTT. The V call is TRBV7-9, the J call TRBJ2-2; D may match TRBD1 or TRBD2 (5 bases each). The ends were cut back, 4 bases at V and 1 base at J, with 13 bases in the middle. CDR3 length: 16 amino acids. Per the germline V gene, CDR1 is SEHNR and CDR2 is FQNEAQ (reference sequence).

Worth noting for this clone: This CDR3 is also generated by other DNA sequences in the sample. The chain uses TRBV6-1 and TRBJ2-7; TRBD2 matches at 8 bases. The CDR3 spans 13 residues. Unmatched junction bases numbered 1, after V lost 4 bases and J lost 2 bases. The germline gives CDR1 MNHNS, CDR2 SASEGT. CDR3 loop: CASSGGLAYEQYF. For the CDR3, the DNA is TGTGCCAGCAGTGGGGGACTAGCCTACGAGCAGTACTTC.

This clone appeared a single time. The rearrangement links TRBV6-5 to TRBJ2-3, with D hard to call. The CDR3 runs 14 residues. Trimming stripped 0 bases from V and 0 bases from J, with 4 bases between. Germline loops: CDR1 MNHEY, CDR2 SVGAGI. Here the CDR3 DNA reads TGTGCCAGCAGTTACTCAGGGAGCACAGATACGCAGTATTTT. Amino acid sequence: CASSYSGSTDTQYF.

This clone has a count of ten or more. This chain links TRBV30 with TRBJ1-6, with no clear D. CDR3 length: 12 amino acids. From germline, CDR1 is GTSNPN and CDR2 SVGIG (reference sequence). Trimming took off 3 bases at V and 8 bases at J, with 8 bases between the two ends. The CDR3 DNA follows: TGTGCCTGGAGGGATTCGCATTCACCCCTCCACTTT. Translating gives CAWRDSHSPLHF.

V is TRBV5-1 and J is TRBJ2-7; TRBD2 matches at 7 bases. The CDR3 runs to 18 residues. The germline gives CDR1 SGHRS, CDR2 YFSETQ. The trim removed 4 bases at V and 7 bases at J, leaving 23 bases unmatched. CDR3 coding DNA: TGCGCCAGCAGCCTCCGGGACGGACTGTCGGGACTACCCAGGGAGCAGTACTTC. It yields the protein CASSLRDGLSGLPREQYF.

The chain is built from TRBV11-3 and TRBJ1-1; the D gene is possibly TRBD1 (5 bases). The ends were cut back, 1 base at V and 6 bases at J, with 9 bases in the middle. The CDR3 extends over 13 amino acids. Per germline, CDR1 SGHNT and CDR2 YENEEA. The DNA for the CDR3 is TGTGCCAGCAGCTTAGGAGAGGGGTCTGAAGCTTTCTTT. Its protein product is CASSLGEGSEAFF.

Of note for this clone: This CDR3 is also generated by other DNA sequences in the sample. The rearrangement uses TRBV18 and TRBJ2-7; 12 nucleotides align to TRBD2. V gave up 3 bases and J gave up 7 bases; unmatched junction bases: 4. There are 14 residues in the CDR3. Germline V gene lookup returns CDR1 KGHSH and CDR2 LQKENI. For the CDR3, the DNA is TGTGCCAGCTCACCGACTAGCGGGGGCCGGGAGCAGTACTTC. This codes for CASSPTSGGREQYF.

As to this clone: In the same sample, other DNA sequences code for this CDR3. The V and J genes are TRBV9 and TRBJ1-1; no firm D call. CDR3 length equals 15 residues. From germline, CDR1 is SGDLS and CDR2 YYNGEE. Deletions cut 0 bases from V and 1 base from J, with 10 bases between. DNA of the CDR3: TGTGCCAGCAGCGTAGCTCCGGGGAAGAACACTGAAGCTTTCTTT. Translating gives CASSVAPGKNTEAFF.

This clone was picked up a small number of times. This rearrangement joins TRBV7-2 to TRBJ1-5; 8 bases are shared with TRBD1. CDR1 is SGHTA and CDR2 is FQGNSA in the germline V gene. The CDR3 has 15 amino acids. V gave up 5 bases and J gave up 4 bases; unmatched junction bases: 7. CDR3 loop: CASSMRTGRNQPQHF. The CDR3, as DNA: TGTGCCAGCAGCATGCGGACAGGGAGAAATCAGCCCCAGCATTTT.

The rearrangement uses TRBV6-4 and TRBJ2-3; possibly TRBD1 or TRBD2 for D (5 bases each). Trimming took 6 bases from V and 6 from J, leaving 19 bases between them. CDR3 length: 15 residues. Germline V lookup: CDR1 MRHNA, CDR2 SNTAGT. As DNA, the CDR3 is TGTGCCAGCAGCCGGACAACCTCCAGCGGCGATACGCAGTATTTT. This encodes CASSRTTSSGDTQYF.

The chain employs TRBV23-1 and TRBJ2-7, with 10 positions matching TRBD2. TRBV23-1 is an open reading frame, and its role is uncertain. CDR3 length: 21 residues. The junction had 22 bases not matched to a gene; V was cut back by 4 bases and J by 1 base. CDR3 region: CASSPVNGAGTSVRNSYEQYF. The CDR3 nucleotides read TGCGCCAGCAGTCCCGTAAACGGGGCCGGGACTAGCGTCCGAAATTCCTACGAGCAGTACTTC.

The chain recombines TRBV11-2 with TRBJ2-2; no clear D. Germline V gene lookup returns CDR1 SGHAT and CDR2 FQNNGV. There are 16 residues in the CDR3. Trimming took off 5 bases at V and 0 bases at J, with 13 bases between the two ends. The CDR3: CASSPLWQANTGELFF. The CDR3 DNA follows: TGTGCCAGCAGCCCGCTTTGGCAAGCGAACACCGGGGAGCTGTTTTTT.

The chain's CDR3 is CASSSIAGTSGSNEQFF. CDR3 nucleotides: TGTGCCAGCAGCTCCATCGCCGGGACTAGCGGGAGTAATGAGCAGTTCTTC. V is TRBV11-3 and J is TRBJ2-1; TRBD2 aligns across 14 bases. V lost 4 bases, J lost 7 bases, and 9 bases stayed unmatched. Germline values: CDR1 SGHNT, CDR2 YENEEA. There are 17 residues in the CDR3.

This chain connects TRBV6-1 to TRBJ2-2; 8 nucleotides match TRBD2. The germline gives CDR1 MNHNS, CDR2 SASEGT. This CDR3 region has 17 residues. The trim removed 0 bases at V and 4 bases at J, leaving 7 bases unmatched. The CDR3, as DNA: TGTGCCAGCAGTGAAGCCCAGCGGGGGTGGGGCACCGGGGAGCTGTTTTTT. Protein product: CASSEAQRGWGTGELFF.

This chain connects TRBV10-2 to TRBJ1-1, with D perhaps TRBD1 (6 bases). CDR1 and CDR2 (germline): WSHSY, SAAADI. Trimming stripped 7 bases from V and 1 base from J, with 13 bases between. This CDR3 region has 14 residues. The CDR3 sequence: CASTARDKNTEAFF. For the CDR3, the DNA is TGCGCCAGCACCGCCCGGGACAAGAACACTGAAGCTTTCTTT.

J is TRBJ2-3 and V is TRBV11-3; 14 nucleotides match TRBD2. The CDR3 is 17 residues long. The germline CDR1 and CDR2 sequences are SGHNT and YENEEA. The trim removed 5 bases at V and 0 bases at J, leaving 4 bases unmatched. CDR3 nucleotides: TGTGCCAGCAGCCCAGGACTAGCGGGGGGTAGCACAGATACGCAGTATTTT. It yields the protein CASSPGLAGGSTDTQYF.

The chain combines TRBV7-8 with TRBJ2-1; 11 bases match TRBD2. From germline, CDR1 is SGHVS and CDR2 FQNEAQ. V dropped 3 bases and J dropped 9; count of bases not matched to a gene: 13. The CDR3 consists of 17 residues. Here the CDR3 reads CASSFDSGRVPGREQFF. In DNA, the CDR3 is TGTGCCAGCAGCTTTGATAGCGGGAGGGTCCCAGGGCGTGAGCAGTTCTTC.

This rearrangement joins TRBV6-1 to TRBJ1-1; D is perhaps TRBD1 (5 bases). The CDR3 loop spans 13 amino acids. V was pared by 7 bases and J by 1 base, with 10 bases between. The germline CDR1 and CDR2 sequences are MNHNS and SASEGT. The CDR3 coding sequence is TGTGCCAGCACCGAAAGGGGGAACACTGAAGCTTTCTTT. Protein sequence: CASTERGNTEAFF.

The rearrangement links TRBV19 to TRBJ1-1; 9 bases agree with TRBD1. The J segment lost 5 bases and the V segment lost 7 bases, leaving 11 bases of the junction unmatched. The CDR3 runs to 15 residues. The V gene's germline CDR1 is LNHDA and CDR2 SQIVND (reference sequence). CDR3 residues: CASIEGTGRWTEAFF. Here the CDR3 DNA reads TGTGCCAGTATCGAAGGGACAGGGCGATGGACTGAAGCTTTCTTT.

The chain combines TRBV14 with TRBJ1-1, with D unclear. The V gene lost 3 bases and the J gene lost 5 bases, with 7 bases spanning the gap. Germline CDR1 is SGHDN and CDR2 is FVKESK. CDR3 length: 12 amino acids. CDR3: CASSQGRTEAFF. The CDR3 nucleotides are TGTGCCAGCAGCCAGGGAAGGACTGAAGCTTTCTTT.

This chain joins TRBV6-5 and TRBJ2-3, with a possible D match to TRBD2 (6 bases). The CDR3 runs to 15 residues. The V and J ends lost 5 bases and 2 bases respectively, with 14 bases between them. Germline assignment: CDR1 MNHEY and CDR2 SVGAGI. CDR3 coding DNA: TGTGCCAGCAGTCCGGAGGGCCGCCACACAGATACGCAGTATTTT. Translating gives CASSPEGRHTDTQYF.

The table lists this clone with a few counts. The chain employs TRBV2 and TRBJ1-6; 8 positions agree with TRBD1. J was trimmed by 6 bases and V by 6 bases; bases with no gene match: 7. The CDR3 covers 15 residues. The V gene's germline CDR1 is SNHLY and CDR2 FYNNEI. The CDR3 sequence: CASRETTGGNSPLHF. CDR3 in DNA: TGTGCCAGCAGGGAGACCACAGGGGGTAATTCACCCCTCCACTTT.

This clone has only one observation. Written as DNA, the CDR3 is TGTGCCAGCAGCTTGCGACAGGAATTGACCCAGTACTTC. Residues: CASSLRQELTQYF. The V and J genes are TRBV11-2 and TRBJ2-5; perhaps TRBD1 as D (6 bases). V was pared by 3 bases and J by 7 bases, with 12 bases between. Germline CDR1 and CDR2: SGHAT and FQNNGV. This CDR3 contains 13 residues.

The rearrangement joins TRBV5-1 to TRBJ2-5; 7 bases are shared with TRBD1. Germline CDR1 SGHRS, CDR2 YFSETQ. The CDR3 loop spans 14 amino acids. V lost 5 bases, J lost 4 bases, and 8 bases stayed unmatched. Written as DNA, the CDR3 is TGCGCCAGCAGGCTGACAGGGACGGTAGAGACCCAGTACTTC. Amino acid sequence: CASRLTGTVETQYF.

This chain joins TRBV7-8 and TRBJ2-7; a possible D gene is TRBD1 (5 bases). This CDR3 region has 13 residues. V dropped 5 bases and J dropped 2 bases, with 10 bases sitting between them. CDR1 and CDR2 from the germline V gene are SGHVS and FQNEAQ. The CDR3, as DNA: TGTGCCAGCAGCCCCTCCAGGGCCTACGAGCAGTACTTC. As protein: CASSPSRAYEQYF.

With respect to this clone: Other DNA sequences within the sample encode an identical CDR3. The chain carries TRBV30 and TRBJ1-2; 10 positions agree with TRBD1. CDR1 is GTSNPN and CDR2 is SVGIG in the germline V gene (reference sequence). Trimming at V came to 3 bases and at J to 5 bases, leaving 6 bases not matched to a gene. This CDR3 is 14 amino acids long. CDR3 region: CAWRGQGDSYGYTF. In DNA, the CDR3 is TGTGCCTGGAGAGGACAGGGGGACTCGTATGGCTACACCTTC.

This clone showed up just a few times. The chain links TRBV7-6 to TRBJ2-7; 8 positions match TRBD2. Germline V lookup: CDR1 SGHVS, CDR2 FNYEAQ. The CDR3 spans 17 residues. Trimming cost V 6 bases and J 6 bases; bases outside gene matches: 19. CDR3 nucleotides: TGTGCCAGCAGTCAAGCACCAACCCCAGCGGGAGCTTTCGAGCAGTACTTC. Residues: CASSQAPTPAGAFEQYF.